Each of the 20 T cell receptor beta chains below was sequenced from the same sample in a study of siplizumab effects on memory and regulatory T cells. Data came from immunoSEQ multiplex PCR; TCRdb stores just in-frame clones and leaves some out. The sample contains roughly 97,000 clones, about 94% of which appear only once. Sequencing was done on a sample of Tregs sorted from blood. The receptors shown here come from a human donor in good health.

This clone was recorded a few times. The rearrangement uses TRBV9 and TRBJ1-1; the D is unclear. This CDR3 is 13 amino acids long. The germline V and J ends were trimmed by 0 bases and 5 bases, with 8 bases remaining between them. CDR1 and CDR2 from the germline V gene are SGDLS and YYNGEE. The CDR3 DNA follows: TGTGCCAGCAGCGTAGCCCCGGGAACTGAAGCTTTCTTT. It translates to CASSVAPGTEAFF.

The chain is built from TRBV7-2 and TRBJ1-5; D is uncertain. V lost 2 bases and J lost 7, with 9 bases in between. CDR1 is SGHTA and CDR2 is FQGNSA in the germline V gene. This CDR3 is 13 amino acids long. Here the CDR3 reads CASSLNGLQPQHF. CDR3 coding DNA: TGTGCCAGCAGCTTAAATGGGTTACAGCCCCAGCATTTT.

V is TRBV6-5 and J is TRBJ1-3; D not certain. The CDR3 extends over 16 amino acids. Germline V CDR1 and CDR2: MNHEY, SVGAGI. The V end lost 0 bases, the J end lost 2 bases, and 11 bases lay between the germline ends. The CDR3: CASSYSTWETGNTIYF. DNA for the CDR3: TGTGCCAGCAGTTACTCGACTTGGGAAACTGGAAACACCATATATTTT.

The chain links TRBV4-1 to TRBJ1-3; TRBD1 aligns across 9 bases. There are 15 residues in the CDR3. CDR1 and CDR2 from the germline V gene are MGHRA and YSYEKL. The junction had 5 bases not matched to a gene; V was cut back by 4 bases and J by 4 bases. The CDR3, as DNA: TGCGCCAGCAGCCCCGGACAGGGGAAGGGAAACACCATATATTTT. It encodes CASSPGQGKGNTIYF.

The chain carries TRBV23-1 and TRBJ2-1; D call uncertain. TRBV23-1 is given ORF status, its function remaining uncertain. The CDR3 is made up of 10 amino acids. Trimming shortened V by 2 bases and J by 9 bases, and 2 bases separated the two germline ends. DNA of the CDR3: TGCGCCAGCAGTCAAAGTGAGCAGTTCTTC. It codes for CASSQSEQFF.

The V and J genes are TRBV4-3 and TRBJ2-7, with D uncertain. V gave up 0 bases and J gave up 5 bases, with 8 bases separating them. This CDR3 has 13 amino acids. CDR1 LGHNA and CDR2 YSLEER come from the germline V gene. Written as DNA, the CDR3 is TGCGCCAGCAGCCAAGATCGAGACGACGAGCAGTACTTC. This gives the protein CASSQDRDDEQYF.

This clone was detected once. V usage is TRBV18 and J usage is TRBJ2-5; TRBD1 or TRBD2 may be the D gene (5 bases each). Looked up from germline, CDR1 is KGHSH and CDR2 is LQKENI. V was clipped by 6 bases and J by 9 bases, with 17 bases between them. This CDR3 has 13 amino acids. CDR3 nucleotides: TGTGCCAGCTCCCACGGGACCTCGGCGGCCCAGTACTTC. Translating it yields CASSHGTSAAQYF.

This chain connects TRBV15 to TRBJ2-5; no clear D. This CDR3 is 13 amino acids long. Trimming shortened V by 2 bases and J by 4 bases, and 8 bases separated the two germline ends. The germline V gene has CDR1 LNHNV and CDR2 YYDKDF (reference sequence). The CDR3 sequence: CATSRRIGETQYF. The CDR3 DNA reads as TGTGCCACCAGCAGACGTATCGGAGAGACCCAGTACTTC. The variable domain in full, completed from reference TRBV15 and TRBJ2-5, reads DAMVIQNPRYQVTQFGKPVTLSCSQTLNHNVMYWYQQKSSQAPKLLFHYYDKDFNNEADTPDNFQSRRPNTSFCFLDIRSPGLGDTAMYLCATSRRIGETQYFGPGTRLLVL.

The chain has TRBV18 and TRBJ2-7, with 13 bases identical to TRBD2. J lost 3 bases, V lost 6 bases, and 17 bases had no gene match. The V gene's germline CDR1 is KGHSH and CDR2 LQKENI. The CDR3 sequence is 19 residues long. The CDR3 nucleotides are TGTGCCAGCTCCCGTACCTTTGGGACTAGCGGGACCCGGATCTACGAGCAGTACTTC. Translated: CASSRTFGTSGTRIYEQYF.

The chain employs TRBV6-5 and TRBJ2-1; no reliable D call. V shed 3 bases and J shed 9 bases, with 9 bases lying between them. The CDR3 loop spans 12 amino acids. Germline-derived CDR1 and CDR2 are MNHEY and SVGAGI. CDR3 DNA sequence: TGTGCCAGCAGTTATCCGGGTTCTGAGCAGTTCTTC. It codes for CASSYPGSEQFF.

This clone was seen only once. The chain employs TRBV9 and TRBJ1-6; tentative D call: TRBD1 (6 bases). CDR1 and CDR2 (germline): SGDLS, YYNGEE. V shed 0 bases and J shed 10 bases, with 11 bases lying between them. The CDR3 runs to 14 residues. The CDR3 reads CASSVGAGVSPLHF. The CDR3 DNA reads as TGTGCCAGCAGCGTAGGGGCAGGGGTCTCACCCCTCCACTTT. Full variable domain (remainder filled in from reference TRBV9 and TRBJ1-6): DSGVTQTPKHLITATGQRVTLRCSPRSGDLSVYWYQQSLDQGLQFLIQYYNGEERAKGNILERFSAQQFPDLHSELNLSSLELGDSALYFCASSVGAGVSPLHFGNGTRLTVT.

CDR3 region: CASSVTGWGYEQYF. DNA of the CDR3: TGTGCCAGTAGTGTCACAGGATGGGGGTACGAGCAGTACTTC. The chain joins TRBV19 to TRBJ2-7; D is possibly TRBD1 or TRBD2 (5 bases each). Germline loops: CDR1 LNHDA, CDR2 SQIVND (reference sequence). This CDR3 comprises 14 residues. V dropped 5 bases and J dropped 4 bases, with 15 bases sitting between them.

CDR3 in amino acids: CASSLGGGDYGYTF. The CDR3 DNA reads TGTGCCAGCAGCTTAGGTGGGGGGGACTATGGCTACACCTTC. J is TRBJ1-2 and V is TRBV5-6; maybe TRBD1 (5 bases). The CDR3 extends over 14 amino acids. The germline V gene has CDR1 SGHDT and CDR2 YYEEEE. V was shortened by 2 bases and J by 3 bases, with 11 bases between the two germline ends.

CDR3: CASSPPVPTGGASTDTQYF. In DNA, the CDR3 is TGTGCCAGCTCACCACCGGTCCCCACAGGGGGAGCCAGCACAGATACGCAGTATTTT. This chain uses TRBV18 with TRBJ2-3, with 8 bases lining up with TRBD1. The junction had 11 bases not matched to a gene; V was cut back by 0 bases and J by 0 bases. Germline V gene sequence: CDR1 KGHSH, CDR2 LQKENI. This CDR3 spans 19 amino acids.

This CDR3 reads CASSKGGSYNEQFF. The CDR3 coding sequence is TGTGCCAGCAGTAAGGGGGGCTCCTACAATGAGCAGTTCTTC. The chain employs TRBV27 and TRBJ2-1; D tentatively fits TRBD1 or TRBD2 (6 bases each). V lost 5 bases and J lost 0, with 8 bases in between. This CDR3 region has 14 residues. Germline CDR1 MNHEY, CDR2 SMNVEV (reference sequence).

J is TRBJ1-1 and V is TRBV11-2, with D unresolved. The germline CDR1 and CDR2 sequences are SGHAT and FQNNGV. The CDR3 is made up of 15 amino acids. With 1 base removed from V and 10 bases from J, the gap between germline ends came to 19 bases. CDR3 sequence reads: CASSLGPRRTERAFF. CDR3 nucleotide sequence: TGTGCCAGCAGCTTAGGTCCCAGAAGGACGGAAAGAGCTTTCTTT.

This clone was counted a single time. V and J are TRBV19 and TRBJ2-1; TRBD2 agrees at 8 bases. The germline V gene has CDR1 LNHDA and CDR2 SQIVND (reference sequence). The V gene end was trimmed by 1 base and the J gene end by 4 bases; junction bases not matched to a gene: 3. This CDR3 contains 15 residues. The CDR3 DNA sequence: TGTGCCAGTAGTATAGCGGGAGGGGTTTACAATGAGCAGTTCTTC. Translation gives CASSIAGGVYNEQFF.

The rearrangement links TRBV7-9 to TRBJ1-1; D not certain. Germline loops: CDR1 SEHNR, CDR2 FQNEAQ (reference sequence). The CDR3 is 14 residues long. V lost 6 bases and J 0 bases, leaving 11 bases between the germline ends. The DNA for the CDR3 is TGTGCCAGCAGTCTTGGTGTAGTGAACACTGAAGCTTTCTTT. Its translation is CASSLGVVNTEAFF.

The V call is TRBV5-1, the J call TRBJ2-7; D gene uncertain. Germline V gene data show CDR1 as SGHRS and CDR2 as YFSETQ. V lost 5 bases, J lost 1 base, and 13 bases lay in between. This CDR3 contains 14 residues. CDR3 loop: CASSRLSASYEQYF. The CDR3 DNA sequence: TGCGCCAGCAGTCGACTTTCCGCATCCTACGAGCAGTACTTC.

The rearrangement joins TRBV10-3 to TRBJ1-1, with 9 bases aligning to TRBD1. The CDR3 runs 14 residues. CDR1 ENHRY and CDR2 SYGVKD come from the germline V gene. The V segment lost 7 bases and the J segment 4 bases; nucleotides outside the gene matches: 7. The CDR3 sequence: CAITRDRVGTEAFF. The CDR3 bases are TGTGCCATCACCAGGGACAGGGTCGGCACTGAAGCTTTCTTT.